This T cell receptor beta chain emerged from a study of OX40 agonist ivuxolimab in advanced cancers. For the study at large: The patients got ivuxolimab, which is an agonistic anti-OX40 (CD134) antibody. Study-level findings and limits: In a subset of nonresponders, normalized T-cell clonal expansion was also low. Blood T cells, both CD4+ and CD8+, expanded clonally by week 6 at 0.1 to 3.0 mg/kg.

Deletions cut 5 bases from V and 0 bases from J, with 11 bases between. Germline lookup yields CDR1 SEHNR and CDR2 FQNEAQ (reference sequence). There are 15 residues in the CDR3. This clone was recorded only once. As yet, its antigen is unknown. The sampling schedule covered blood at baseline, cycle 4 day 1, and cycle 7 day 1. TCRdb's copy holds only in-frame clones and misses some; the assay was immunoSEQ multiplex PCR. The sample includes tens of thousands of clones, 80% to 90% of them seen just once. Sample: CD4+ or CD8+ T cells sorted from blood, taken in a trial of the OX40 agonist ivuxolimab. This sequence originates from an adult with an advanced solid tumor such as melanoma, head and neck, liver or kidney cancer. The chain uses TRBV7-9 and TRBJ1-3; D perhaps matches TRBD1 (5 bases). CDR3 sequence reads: CASSQGRISGNTIYF. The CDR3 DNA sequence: TGTGCCAGCAGCCAGGGAAGAATCTCTGGAAACACCATATATTTT.